This record looks at one T cell receptor (beta chain) sequence and its context. A few counts support this clonotype. Its binding antigen is unknown. There are no base qualities to consult, and no much larger clone falls within one base. The positive SARS-CoV-2 PCR tests of the convalescent patients were dated from March to December 2020, before the Alpha, Beta and Delta variants emerged in the United States. PBMCs were separated from whole blood using Ficoll-Paque Plus gradient centrifugation and then either used fresh or cryopreserved at -140C. The library was produced with PCR. For sequencing, an Illumina iSeq 100 was employed. In the paper's pipeline: Non-productive sequences were filtered out, and CDR3s that did not start with C, did not end with F or W, or were shorter than 7 amino acids were discarded. Similarity between CDR3 sequences was evaluated in R version 3.6.1 using Levenshtein distances (stringdist) and unrooted phylogenetic trees (ape). TCRdb trimmed public reads at Q25 via fastp, called clones via MiXCR and kept in-frame beta chains. When rows share a CDR3 protein, they turn into one entry using the most common DNA and genes. The V and J calls, along with clone size, are taken from TCRdb and not from the paper's own processing. Recorded for this sample are 20,000 to 25,000 distinct CDR3 sequences; more than 45% of them occurred a single time. The ten largest clonotypes hold 0.99% of the sample.

This record comes from a study of vaccination and CD4 T cells after COVID-19 (dated by TCRdb to between 2021 and 2022). The study in broad terms: SARS-CoV-2 positivity had been established in the convalescent patients by nasal swab PCR, and mild disease was recorded in eight to ten of these patients and severe disease in one. In some eleven COVID-19 convalescent patients and a few infection-naive healthy vaccine recipients, researchers compared the spike-specific CD4+ TCR repertoire from before mRNA vaccination with the repertoire from after. The convalescent cohort included six males and four females, with two Hispanic individuals, seven Caucasians, two Asians and one multiracial person. Post-COVID blood samples were collected from convalescent patients a median of roughly 100 days after diagnosis, with a range of roughly 35 to 170 days. The time from the second vaccine dose to post-vaccine blood sampling had a median of roughly 70 days and ranged from roughly 12 to 241 days. Participants received two doses of either the Pfizer-BioNTech BNT162b2 vaccine (n=8) or the Moderna mRNA-1273 vaccine (n=2).

Summary of the overall study and its limitations: Among convalescent patients, a median about 90% of the SARS-CoV-2-reactive clones seen after vaccination appeared only after vaccination, which suggests priming specific to the vaccine. The median number of SARS-CoV-2-reactive clonotypes rose from about 19 after infection to around 40 after vaccination, but the change was not significant. Relatively few convalescent patients were included in the study, and early timepoints after natural infection were not analyzed. In convalescent patients, nearly all vaccine-specific clones (304 of 307) were found to be mono-reactive for SARS-CoV-2 spike rather than cross-reactive with common cold coronaviruses.

This clonotype originated in a human donor who had recovered from COVID-19. The sample consisted of CD4+ T cells from blood, taken before SARS-CoV-2 vaccination.

The DNA sequence is TGCGCCAGCAGCCCGGGACTACAAGAGACCCAGTACTTC. Its protein reads: CASSPGLQETQYF. Here the chain combines TRBV4-1 and TRBJ2-5, with TRBD2 matching 7 junction bases. Including the terminal cysteine and phenylalanine, the CDR3 comprises 13 residues. Only the CDR3 part of the read is kept: 39 bases, read in frame from the first base. V loses 4 bases at its end and J loses 2 bases; junction bases beyond the gene matches: 1. The germline V gene provides CDR1 MGHRA and CDR2 YSYEKL.